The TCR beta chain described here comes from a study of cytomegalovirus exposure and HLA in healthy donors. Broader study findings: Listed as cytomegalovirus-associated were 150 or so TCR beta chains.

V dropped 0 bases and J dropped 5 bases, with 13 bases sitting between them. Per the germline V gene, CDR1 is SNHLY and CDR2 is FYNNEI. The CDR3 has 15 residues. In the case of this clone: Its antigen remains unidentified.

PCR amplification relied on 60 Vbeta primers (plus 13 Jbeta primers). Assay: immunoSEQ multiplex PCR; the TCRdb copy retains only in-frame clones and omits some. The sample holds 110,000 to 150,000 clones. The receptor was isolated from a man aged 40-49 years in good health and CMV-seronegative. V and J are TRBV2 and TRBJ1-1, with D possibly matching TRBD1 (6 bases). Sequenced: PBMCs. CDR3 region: CASSEALQGRTEAFF. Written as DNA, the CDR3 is TGTGCCAGCAGTGAAGCGCTTCAGGGGAGAACTGAAGCTTTCTTT.